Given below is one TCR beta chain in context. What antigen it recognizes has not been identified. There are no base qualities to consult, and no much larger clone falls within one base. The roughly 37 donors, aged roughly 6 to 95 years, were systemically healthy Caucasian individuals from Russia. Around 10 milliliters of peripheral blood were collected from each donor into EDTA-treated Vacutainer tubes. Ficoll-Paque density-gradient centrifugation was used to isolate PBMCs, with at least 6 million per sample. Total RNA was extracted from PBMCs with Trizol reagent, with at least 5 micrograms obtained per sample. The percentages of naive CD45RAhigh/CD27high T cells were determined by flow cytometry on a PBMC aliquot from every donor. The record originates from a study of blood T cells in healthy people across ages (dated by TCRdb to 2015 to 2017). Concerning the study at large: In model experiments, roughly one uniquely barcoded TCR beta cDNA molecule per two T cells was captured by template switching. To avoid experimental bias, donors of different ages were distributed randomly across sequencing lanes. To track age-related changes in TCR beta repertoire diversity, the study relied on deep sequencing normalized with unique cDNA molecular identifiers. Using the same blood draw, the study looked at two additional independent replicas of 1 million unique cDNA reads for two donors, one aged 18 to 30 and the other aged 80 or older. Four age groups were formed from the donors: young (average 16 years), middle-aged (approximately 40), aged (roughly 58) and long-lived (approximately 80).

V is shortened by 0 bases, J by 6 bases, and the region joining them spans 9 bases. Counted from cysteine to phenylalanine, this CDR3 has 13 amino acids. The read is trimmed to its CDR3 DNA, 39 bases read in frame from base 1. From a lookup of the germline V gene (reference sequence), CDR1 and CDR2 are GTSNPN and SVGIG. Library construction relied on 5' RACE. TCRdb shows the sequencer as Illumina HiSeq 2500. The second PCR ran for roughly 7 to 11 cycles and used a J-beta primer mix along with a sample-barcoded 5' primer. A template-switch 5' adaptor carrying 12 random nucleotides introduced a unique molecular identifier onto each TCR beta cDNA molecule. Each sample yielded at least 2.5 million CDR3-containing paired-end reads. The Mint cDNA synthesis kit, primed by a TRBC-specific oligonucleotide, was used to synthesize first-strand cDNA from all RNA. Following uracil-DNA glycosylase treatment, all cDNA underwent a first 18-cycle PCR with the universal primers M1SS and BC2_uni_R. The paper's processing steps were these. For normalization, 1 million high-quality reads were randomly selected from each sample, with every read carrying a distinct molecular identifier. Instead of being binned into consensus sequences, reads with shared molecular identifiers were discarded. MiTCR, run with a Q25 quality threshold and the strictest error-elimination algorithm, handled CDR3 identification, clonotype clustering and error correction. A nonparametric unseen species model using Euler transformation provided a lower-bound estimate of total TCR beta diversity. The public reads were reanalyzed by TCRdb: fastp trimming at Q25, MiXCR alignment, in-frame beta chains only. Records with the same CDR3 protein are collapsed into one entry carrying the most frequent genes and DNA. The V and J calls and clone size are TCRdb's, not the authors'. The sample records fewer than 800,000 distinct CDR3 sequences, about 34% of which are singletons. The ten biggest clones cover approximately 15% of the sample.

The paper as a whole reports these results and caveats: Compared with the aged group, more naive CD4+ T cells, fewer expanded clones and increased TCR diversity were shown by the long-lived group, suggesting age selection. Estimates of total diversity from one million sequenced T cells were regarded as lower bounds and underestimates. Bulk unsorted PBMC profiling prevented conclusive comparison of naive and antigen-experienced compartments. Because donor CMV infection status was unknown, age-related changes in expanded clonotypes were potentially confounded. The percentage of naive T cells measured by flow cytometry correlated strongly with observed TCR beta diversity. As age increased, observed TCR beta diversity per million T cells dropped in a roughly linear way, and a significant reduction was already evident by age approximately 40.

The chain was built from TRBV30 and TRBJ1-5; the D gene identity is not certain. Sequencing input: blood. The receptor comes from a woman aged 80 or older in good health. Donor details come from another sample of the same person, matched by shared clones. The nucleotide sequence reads TGTGCCTGGAGTGTAGGCCAAATTCAGCCCCAGCATTTT. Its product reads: CAWSVGQIQPQHF.